This T cell receptor beta chain was recorded in a study of OX40 agonist ivuxolimab in advanced cancers. At the level of the study: Of the patients, three showed partial responses, one with hepatocellular carcinoma and two with cutaneous melanoma.

The protocol was immunoSEQ multiplex PCR, while the TCRdb copy is restricted to in-frame clones and leaves out a portion. This table holds 99,000 or so clones, 93% found once. This CDR3 comprises 15 residues. J was trimmed by 3 bases and V by 1 base; bases with no gene match: 5. CDR1 and CDR2 from the germline V gene are SQVTM and ANQGSEA. This sequence originates from an adult with an advanced solid tumor such as melanoma, head and neck, liver or kidney cancer. The chain joins TRBV29-1 to TRBJ2-3; 9 bases agree with TRBD1. The sequencing here drew on CD4+ or CD8+ T cells sorted from blood, taken in a trial of the OX40 agonist ivuxolimab. CDR3 protein: CSVEGRDRETDTQYF. CDR3 sequence (DNA): TGCAGCGTTGAAGGCCGGGACAGGGAGACAGATACGCAGTATTTT.